One and the same sample provided the 21 T cell receptor beta chains below, sequenced in a study of blood T cell repertoires in COVID-19. This table comes from immunoSEQ multiplex PCR, and its TCRdb copy is limited to in-frame clones, with some not included. The sample lists under 80,000 clones, roughly 75% occurring once. The sequenced material came from peripheral blood. The receptors derive from a human donor in a cohort sampled during active COVID-19.

In its sample, this clone was seen a few times. The gene calls are TRBV7-9 and TRBJ1-1; perhaps TRBD1 as D (6 bases). Germline V gene data show CDR1 as SEHNR and CDR2 as FQNEAQ (reference sequence). The CDR3 covers 16 residues. The V and J ends lost 6 bases and 2 bases respectively, with 19 bases between them. The CDR3 DNA reads TGTGCCAGCAGGGCTTGGGGGCGACCTTCCAACACTGAAGCTTTCTTT. This sequence encodes CASRAWGRPSNTEAFF. Full variable domain (remainder filled in from reference TRBV7-9 and TRBJ1-1): DTGVSQNPRHKITKRGQNVTFRCDPISEHNRLYWYRQTLGQGPEFLTYFQNEAQLEKSRLLSDRFSAERPKGSFSTLEIQRTEQGDSAMYLCASRAWGRPSNTEAFFGQGTRLTVV.

This clone was recorded a few times. The chain is built from TRBV5-8 and TRBJ2-3; 8 nucleotides align to TRBD1. V shed 2 bases, J shed 5 bases, and the junction held 4 bases outside the gene matches. Germline CDR1 reads SGHTS; CDR2 reads YDEGEE. The CDR3 covers 14 residues. Here the CDR3 DNA reads TGTGCCAGCAGCTTCGGACAGGGAGTAGATACGCAGTATTTT. Translation: CASSFGQGVDTQYF.

This clone has more than one count but fewer than ten. The V gene is TRBV7-3, the J gene TRBJ2-1; D perhaps matches TRBD1 (6 bases). V lost 4 bases and J lost 9, with 13 bases in between. CDR3 length equals 13 residues. From germline, CDR1 is SGHTA and CDR2 FQGTGA. CDR3 sequence: CASSSGQRAEQFF. CDR3 nucleotide sequence: TGTGCCAGCAGCTCTGGACAGAGGGCTGAGCAGTTCTTC. Full variable domain (rest looked up from reference TRBV7-3 and TRBJ2-1): GAGVSQTPSNKVTEKGKYVELRCDPISGHTALYWYRQSLGQGPEFLIYFQGTGAADDSGLPNDRFFAVRPEGSVSTLKIQRTERGDSAVYLCASSSGQRAEQFFGPGTRLTVL.

The chain recombines TRBV25-1 with TRBJ1-1, with D maybe TRBD1 (5 bases). This CDR3 is 13 amino acids long. V lost 6 bases, J lost 6 bases, and 14 bases lay in between. Germline values: CDR1 MGHDK, CDR2 SYGVNS. CDR3 loop: CASSPRGAAEAFF. In DNA, the CDR3 is TGTGCCAGCAGCCCAAGGGGCGCGGCTGAAGCTTTCTTT.

The rearrangement links TRBV2 to TRBJ2-7; TRBD2 matches at 9 bases. V trimming: 7 bases; J trimming: 6 bases; junction bases outside the gene matches: 10. The CDR3 covers 14 residues. Per the germline V gene, CDR1 is SNHLY and CDR2 is FYNNEI. CDR3 bases: TGTGCCAGCAACCTAGCGGGACGTCTTTCCGAGCAGTACTTC. This sequence encodes CASNLAGRLSEQYF.

The chain carries TRBV7-9 and TRBJ2-5; D possibly corresponds to TRBD2 (5 bases). The CDR3 totals 15 residues. The V end lost 2 bases, the J end lost 1 base, and 11 bases lay between the germline ends. Germline V gene lookup returns CDR1 SEHNR and CDR2 FQNEAQ (reference sequence). CDR3 DNA sequence: TGTGCCAGCAGCTTACGCGGGCGCGGCCAAGAGACCCAGTACTTC. Its protein product is CASSLRGRGQETQYF.

This clone was observed a single time. The chain carries TRBV7-9 and TRBJ1-2; TRBD1 might be the D (6 bases). Germline lookup yields CDR1 SEHNR and CDR2 FQNEAQ (reference sequence). The CDR3 runs 14 residues. V lost 5 bases and J 3 bases, leaving 13 bases between the germline ends. The CDR3 nucleotides read TGTGCCAGCAGCCGAATGAGGACAGACTATGGCTACACCTTC. This sequence encodes CASSRMRTDYGYTF.

This clone has just one count. V is TRBV27 and J is TRBJ2-7, with 11 bases that match TRBD2. This CDR3 spans 13 amino acids. Trimming cost V 6 bases and J 7 bases; bases outside gene matches: 5. Germline V gives CDR1 MNHEY, CDR2 SMNVEV (reference sequence). This chain's CDR3 is CASRGLAEREQYF. The DNA of the CDR3 is TGTGCCAGCAGGGGACTAGCGGAAAGGGAGCAGTACTTC.

CDR3 loop: CASSYGVPQYF. Here the CDR3 DNA reads TGTGCCAGCAGTTACGGAGTGCCCCAGTACTTC. The chain carries TRBV6-2 or TRBV6-3 and TRBJ2-5; D gene unclear. V lost 2 bases and J lost 9, with 7 bases in between. CDR3 length: 11 amino acids. Looked up from germline, CDR1 is MNHEY and CDR2 is SVGEGT.

The chain recombines TRBV5-6 with TRBJ2-1; 7 bases are a match to TRBD2. The J segment lost 2 bases and the V segment lost 6 bases, leaving 8 bases of the junction unmatched. Germline loops: CDR1 SGHDT, CDR2 YYEEEE. This CDR3 has 15 amino acids. The CDR3 DNA is TGTGCCAGCACCCCTCAAGCGGGAACCTACAATGAGCAGTTCTTC. This encodes CASTPQAGTYNEQFF.

The rearrangement links TRBV15 to TRBJ1-5, with 7 bases that match TRBD1. V lost 0 bases, J lost 7 bases, and 9 bases stayed unmatched. Germline lookup yields CDR1 LNHNV and CDR2 YYDKDF (reference sequence). CDR3 length: 16 residues. CDR3 in amino acids: CATSREVGGGRQPQHF. The CDR3 DNA reads TGTGCCACCAGCAGAGAGGTAGGAGGGGGCAGGCAGCCCCAGCATTTT.

The chain is built from TRBV4-3 and TRBJ2-2; no clear D. Germline loops: CDR1 LGHNA, CDR2 YSLEER. Trimming took 0 bases from V and 3 from J, leaving 8 bases between them. The CDR3 is made up of 15 amino acids. The CDR3 here is CASSQDVQYTGELFF. In DNA, the CDR3 is TGCGCCAGCAGCCAAGATGTCCAGTACACCGGGGAGCTGTTTTTT.

The rearrangement links TRBV7-8 to TRBJ2-1; D is perhaps TRBD2 (6 bases). V was pared by 5 bases and J by 7 bases, with 18 bases between. The CDR3 loop spans 15 amino acids. Germline V gives CDR1 SGHVS, CDR2 FQNEAQ. DNA for the CDR3: TGTGCCAGCAGCACAAGCGGGTTCCTAGTGAATGAGCAGTTCTTC. It specifies CASSTSGFLVNEQFF.

The chain combines TRBV5-6 with TRBJ2-5; the D gene is possibly TRBD1 (6 bases). Deletions cut 5 bases from V and 7 bases from J, with 24 bases between. The CDR3 length is 16 residues. The germline V gene encodes CDR1 SGHDT and CDR2 YYEEEE. CDR3 sequence reads: CASSPPRLQGKATQYF. The CDR3 DNA reads TGTGCCAGCAGTCCCCCCCGCCTGCAGGGGAAGGCGACCCAGTACTTC.

The gene calls are TRBV4-3 and TRBJ1-4, with no clear D. Germline lookup yields CDR1 LGHNA and CDR2 YSLEER. The length of the CDR3 is 16 residues. The V and J ends lost 0 bases and 5 bases respectively, with 13 bases between them. CDR3 amino acids: CASSQDRGGSNEKLFF. The CDR3 bases are TGCGCCAGCAGCCAAGATCGGGGAGGGTCGAATGAAAAACTGTTTTTT.

This clone was counted a few times. The V gene is TRBV4-1, the J gene TRBJ2-7; perhaps TRBD1 as D (6 bases). Germline values: CDR1 MGHRA, CDR2 YSYEKL. V was cut by 1 base and J by 3 bases, with 7 bases left in between. This CDR3 is built from 13 residues. In nucleotides, the CDR3 is TGCGCCAGCAGCCAAGGGGACATCTACGAGCAGTACTTC. As protein: CASSQGDIYEQYF.

The count of this clone is one. The V gene is TRBV7-2, the J gene TRBJ2-6; weak D call: TRBD1 (5 bases). The CDR3 sequence is 15 residues long. Germline values: CDR1 SGHTA, CDR2 FQGNSA. The ends were cut back, 4 bases at V and 0 bases at J, with 7 bases in the middle. CDR3 bases: TGTGCCAGCAGCTCCAGGGTCTCTGGGGCCAACGTCCTGACTTTC. Protein product: CASSSRVSGANVLTF.

The chain carries TRBV4-1 and TRBJ2-6; perhaps TRBD1 as D (6 bases). Germline CDR1 is MGHRA and CDR2 is YSYEKL. The CDR3 has 17 amino acids. Trimming left V 2 bases short and J 1 base short, with 12 bases between. The DNA of the CDR3 is TGCGCCAGCAGCCAATCGTTCAGGGGATCTGGGGCCAACGTCCTGACTTTC. Translation gives CASSQSFRGSGANVLTF.

This clone was seen only a few times. The CDR3 spells CSASDRTNYGYTF. The CDR3 region has the DNA TGCAGCGCCTCGGACAGGACTAACTATGGCTACACCTTC. The chain recombines TRBV29-1 with TRBJ1-2; 7 positions match TRBD1. Germline V gives CDR1 SQVTM, CDR2 ANQGSEA. This CDR3 spans 13 amino acids. V lost 7 bases to trimming and J lost 0 bases; unmatched junction nucleotides: 5.

The chain recombines TRBV5-6 with TRBJ2-7; D is possibly TRBD1 (8 bases). With 5 bases removed from V and 6 bases from J, the gap between germline ends came to 12 bases. The germline V gene has CDR1 SGHDT and CDR2 YYEEEE. There are 12 residues in the CDR3. The CDR3 nucleotides are TGTGCCAGCAGAACAGGGGGGGGCGAGCAGTACTTC. Its protein is CASRTGGGEQYF.

The chain couples TRBV29-1 to TRBJ1-2; TRBD1 matches 7 bases. Germline V gene sequence: CDR1 SQVTM, CDR2 ANQGSEA. The CDR3 loop spans 15 amino acids. The V and J ends lost 7 bases and 0 bases, in that order; junction bases with no gene match: 11. The CDR3 loop reads CSGSPWTGANYGYTF. In DNA, the CDR3 is TGCAGCGGATCCCCCTGGACAGGCGCTAACTATGGCTACACCTTC.